What follows are 3 T cell receptor beta chains derived from one specimen sequenced in a study of T cells in women clearing cervical HPV infection. Only in-frame clones appear in the TCRdb table, and some are missing; sequencing was by immunoSEQ multiplex PCR. The listing contains tens of thousands of clones. Sequencing was done on a sample of blood buffy coat. These TCRs come from a woman between 18 and 70 years old with a cervical HPV16 infection that either progressed to CIN3+ or cleared (not recorded which).

With regard to this clone: The DNA ends 3 residues before the CDR3 does, and the rest of the CDR3 is filled in from the germline J gene. V gene TRBV7-6 combines with J gene TRBJ2-2; tentatively, D is TRBD2 (6 bases). The CDR3 length is 16 residues. In germline, CDR1 is SGHVS, CDR2 FNYEAQ. CDR3 in amino acids: CASSLGVRGIESPLFF. The sequenced part of the CDR3 DNA is TGTGCCAGCAGCTTAGGAGTTCGGGGGATAGAATCACCG.

A note on this clone: The DNA ends 3 residues before the CDR3 does, and the rest of the CDR3 is filled in from the germline J gene. The chain is built from TRBV5-4 and TRBJ2-3; 7 nucleotides match TRBD2. Germline V lookup: CDR1 SGHNT, CDR2 YYREEE (reference sequence). J lost 2 bases, V lost 2 bases, and 5 bases had no gene match. CDR3 length equals 15 residues. Partial CDR3 DNA: TGTGCCAGCAGCTTTGGGGGGGACCCCACAGATACG. This codes for CASSFGGDPTDT. The full CDR3 sequence reads CASSFGGDPTDTQYF.

Points on this clone: The same CDR3 is also encoded by other DNA sequences in this sample. CDR3 protein: CASSPRLAVNGANVLFF. CDR3 DNA (partial): TGTGCCAGCTCACCAAGGCTAGCGGTAAATGGGGCCAACGTG. V usage is TRBV18 and J usage is TRBJ2-2; 7 bases line up with TRBD2. The CDR3 goes on 3 residues after the read ends, and that part is filled in from the germline J gene. Germline CDR1 reads KGHSH; CDR2 reads LQKENI. The CDR3 covers 17 residues.